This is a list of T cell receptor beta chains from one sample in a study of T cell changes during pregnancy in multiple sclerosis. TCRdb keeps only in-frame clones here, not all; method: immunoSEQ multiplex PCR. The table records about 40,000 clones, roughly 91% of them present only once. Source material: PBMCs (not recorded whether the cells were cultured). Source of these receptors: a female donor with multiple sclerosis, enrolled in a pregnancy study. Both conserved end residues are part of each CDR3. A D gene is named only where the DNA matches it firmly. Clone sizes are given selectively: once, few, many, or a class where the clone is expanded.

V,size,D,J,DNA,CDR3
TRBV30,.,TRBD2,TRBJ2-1,TGTGCCTGGAGTAGGGGGTTAGCGGGAGGGGATGAGCAGTTCTTC,CAWSRGLAGGDEQFF
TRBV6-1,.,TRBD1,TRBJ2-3,TGTGCCAGCAGAGGACCGACAGGGCGGGCAGATACGCAGTATTTT,CASRGPTGRADTQYF
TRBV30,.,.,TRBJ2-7,TGTGCCTGGAACCTAGCGAGCGGCTACGAGCAGTACTTC,CAWNLASGYEQYF
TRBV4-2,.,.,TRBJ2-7,TGTGCCAGCAGCCAACCTGGAGTGGGAGAGCAGTACTTC,CASSQPGVGEQYF
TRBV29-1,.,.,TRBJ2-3,TGCAGCGTACCAAAGGGGTCTAGTCGGGTCACAGATACGCAGTATTTT,CSVPKGSSRVTDTQYF
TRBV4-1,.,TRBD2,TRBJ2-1,TGCGCCAGCAGTCCAAGTAGTGAGGGACTAGGGGATGAGCAGTTCTTC,CASSPSSEGLGDEQFF
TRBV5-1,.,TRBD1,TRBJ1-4,TGCGCCAGCAGCTTGGAATGGACAGGGATTGAAAAACTGTTTTTT,CASSLEWTGIEKLFF
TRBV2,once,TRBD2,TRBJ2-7,TGTGCCAGCATCGCTAGCGGATTCGAGCAGTACTTC,CASIASGFEQYF
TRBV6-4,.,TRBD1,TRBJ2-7,TGTGCCAGCAGTGAAGAGGGGACAGGGGGCTACGAGCAGTACTTC,CASSEEGTGGYEQYF
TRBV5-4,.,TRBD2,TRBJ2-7,TGTGCCAGCAGCTTTAGCGGGAGGGCGCCCTACGAGCAGTACTTC,CASSFSGRAPYEQYF
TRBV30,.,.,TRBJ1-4,TGTGCCTGGGGTCTAACAGGTAGCGAAAAACTGTTTTTT,CAWGLTGSEKLFF
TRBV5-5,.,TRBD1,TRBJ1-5,TGTGCCAGCAGCTACGGGACAGGGACTTATCAGCCCCAGCATTTT,CASSYGTGTYQPQHF
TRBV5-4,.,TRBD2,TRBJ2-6,TGTGCCAGCAGCCAGGAGGGACTAGCGGCCTCTGGGGCCAACGTCCTGACTTTC,CASSQEGLAASGANVLTF
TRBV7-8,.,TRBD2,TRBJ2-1,TGTGCCAGCAGCTTCAGCTTAGGAGTGACTAGCGGTAGCTACAATGAGCAGTTCTTC,CASSFSLGVTSGSYNEQFF
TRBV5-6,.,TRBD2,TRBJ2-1,TGTGCCAGCAGCTTGGTCCTAGCGGGATGGTACTCCTACAATGAGCAGTTCTTC,CASSLVLAGWYSYNEQFF
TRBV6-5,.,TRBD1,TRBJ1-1,TGTGCCAGCAGTTACTCCTATGACAGGGCGAACACTGAAGCTTTCTTT,CASSYSYDRANTEAFF
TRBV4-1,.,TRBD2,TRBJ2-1,TGCGCCAGCAGCCAAGCCTTACTAGCGGGAGGGCAATACGAGCAGTTCTTC,CASSQALLAGGQYEQFF
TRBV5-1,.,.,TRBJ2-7,TGCGCCAGCAGCTCCACAGGGTCCTACGAGCAGTACTTC,CASSSTGSYEQYF
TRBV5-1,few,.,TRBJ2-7,TGCGCCAGCAGCGAGTCGGCGGAACTTTACGAGCAGTACTTC,CASSESAELYEQYF
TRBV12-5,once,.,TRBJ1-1,TGTGCTAGTGGTTTGAAGGGGAACACTGAAGCTTTCTTT,CASGLKGNTEAFF
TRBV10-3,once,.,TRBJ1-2,TGTGCCATCAGTGACAGGGCGCTCTATGGCTACACCTTC,CAISDRALYGYTF
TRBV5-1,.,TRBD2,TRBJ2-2,TGCGCCAGCAGCTTGGGACTAGCGGGAGTCGACGGGGAGCTGTTTTTT,CASSLGLAGVDGELFF
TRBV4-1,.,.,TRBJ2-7,TGCGCCAGCAGCCAGAGGGGTGAGTCGTCCTACGAGCAGTACTTC,CASSQRGESSYEQYF
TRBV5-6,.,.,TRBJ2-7,TGTGCCAGCAGCACCCTGGGGGGGGCGTCGACGCACGAGCAGTACTTC,CASSTLGGASTHEQYF
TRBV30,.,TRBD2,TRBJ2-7,TGTGCCTGGAGTGTGGGGGGCCTAGCGGGCGTGGGTGAGCAGTACTTC,CAWSVGGLAGVGEQYF
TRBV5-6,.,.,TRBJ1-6,TGTGCCAGCAGCCCGGGGGGGCGAGGATATAATTCACCCCTCCACTTT,CASSPGGRGYNSPLHF
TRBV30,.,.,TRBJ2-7,TGTGCCTGGAGTGGGCAGGGCTACGAGCAGTACTTC,CAWSGQGYEQYF
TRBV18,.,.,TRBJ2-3,TGTGCCAGCTCACCTCCATCGAAGGGTGATACGCAGTATTTT,CASSPPSKGDTQYF
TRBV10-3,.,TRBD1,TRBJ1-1,TGTGCCGCGTGGACAGGGGGCCCTGTGGGCACTGAAGCTTTCTTT,CAAWTGGPVGTEAFF
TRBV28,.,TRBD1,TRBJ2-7,TGTGCCAGCAGTTTCCTCCCGGGACAGGGGGCCTACGAGCAGTACTTC,CASSFLPGQGAYEQYF
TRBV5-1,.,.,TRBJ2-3,TGCGCCAGCAGACCCCCGGGACTGAGCACAGATACGCAGTATTTT,CASRPPGLSTDTQYF
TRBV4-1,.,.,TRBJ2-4,TGCGCCAGCAGCCAAGATCCTTATCAGGACATTCAGTACTTC,CASSQDPYQDIQYF
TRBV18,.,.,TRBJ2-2,TGTGCCAGCTCACACCCCTTCGCTCAAAACACCGGGGAGCTGTTTTTT,CASSHPFAQNTGELFF
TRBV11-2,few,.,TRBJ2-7,TGTGCCAGCAGCCCAGACTCCACACTACTCTACGAGCAGTACTTC,CASSPDSTLLYEQYF
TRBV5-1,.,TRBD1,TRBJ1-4,TGCGCCAGCAGAACAGGGGCGCAAAATGACGAAAAACTGTTTTTT,CASRTGAQNDEKLFF
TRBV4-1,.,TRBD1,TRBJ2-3,TGCGCCAGCAGCCGAACAGGGGGGACTAGCACAGATACGCAGTATTTT,CASSRTGGTSTDTQYF
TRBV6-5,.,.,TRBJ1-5,TGTGCCAGCAGTAGCCGGGGCAATCAGCCCCAGCATTTT,CASSSRGNQPQHF
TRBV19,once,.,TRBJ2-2,TGTGCCAGTAATTCAGGGGAATTAGGGGAGCTGTTTTTT,CASNSGELGELFF
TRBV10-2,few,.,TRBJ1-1,TGCGCCAGCAGTATGAACACTGAAGCTTTCTTT,CASSMNTEAFF
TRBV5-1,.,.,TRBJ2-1,TGCGCCAGCAGCGACAGCCCGGGTAACCCTTACAATGAGCAGTTCTTC,CASSDSPGNPYNEQFF
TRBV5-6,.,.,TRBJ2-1,TGTGCCAGCAGCTTAATTAGCTACAATGAGCAGTTCTTC,CASSLISYNEQFF
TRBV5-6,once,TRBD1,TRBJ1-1,TGTGCCAGCAGCTCCCAGGGGGGCGGTACTGAAGCTTTCTTT,CASSSQGGGTEAFF
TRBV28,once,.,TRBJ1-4,TGTGCCAGCAGTTCCCGGGAACCTAATGAAAAACTGTTTTTT,CASSSREPNEKLFF
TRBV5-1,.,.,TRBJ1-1,TGCGCCAGCAGCTTGGGCGGACAGAACACTGAAGCTTTCTTT,CASSLGGQNTEAFF
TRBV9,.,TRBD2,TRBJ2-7,TGTGCCAGCAGCCCAGGATCCGGGACTAGCGGGTACGAGCAGTACTTC,CASSPGSGTSGYEQYF
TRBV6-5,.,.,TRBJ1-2,TGTGCCAGCAGTCCCCGACTGATAGCTAACTATGGCTACACCTTC,CASSPRLIANYGYTF
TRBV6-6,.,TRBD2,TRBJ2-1,TGTGCCACCTTGGTCACTAGCGGCTCCTACAATGAGCAGTTCTTC,CATLVTSGSYNEQFF
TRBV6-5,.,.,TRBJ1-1,TGTGCCAGCAGTTACAACCTACAGAACACTGAAGCTTTCTTT,CASSYNLQNTEAFF
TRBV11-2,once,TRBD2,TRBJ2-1,TGTGCCAGCAGAGGGCTAGCGGGCCCTAATGAGCAGTTCTTC,CASRGLAGPNEQFF
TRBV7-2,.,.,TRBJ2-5,TGTGCCAGCAGCTCCCGGGACTACCAAGAGACCCAGTACTTC,CASSSRDYQETQYF